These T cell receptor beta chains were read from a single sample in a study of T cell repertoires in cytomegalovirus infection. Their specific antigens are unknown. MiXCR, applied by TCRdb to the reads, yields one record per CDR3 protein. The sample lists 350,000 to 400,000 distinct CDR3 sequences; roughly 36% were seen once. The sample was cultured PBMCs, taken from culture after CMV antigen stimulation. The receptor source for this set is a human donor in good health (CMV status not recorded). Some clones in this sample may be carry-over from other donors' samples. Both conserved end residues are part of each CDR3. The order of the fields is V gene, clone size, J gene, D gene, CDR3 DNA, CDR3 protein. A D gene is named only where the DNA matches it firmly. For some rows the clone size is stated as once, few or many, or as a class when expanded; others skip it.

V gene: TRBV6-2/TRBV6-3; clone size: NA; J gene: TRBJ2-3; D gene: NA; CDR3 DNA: TGTGCCAGCAGTTACAGGGTACGGACAGATACGCAGTATTTT; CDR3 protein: CASSYRVRTDTQYF
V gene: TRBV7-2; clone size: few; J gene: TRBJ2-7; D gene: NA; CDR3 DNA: TGTGCCAGCAGCACCCATAATGGCGAGCAGTACTTC; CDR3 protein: CASSTHNGEQYF
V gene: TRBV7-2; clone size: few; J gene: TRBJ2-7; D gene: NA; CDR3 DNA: TGTGCCAGCAGCTTATGGGTTAGGTCCGGGTTGGCCTCCTACGAGCAGTACTTC; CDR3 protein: CASSLWVRSGLASYEQYF
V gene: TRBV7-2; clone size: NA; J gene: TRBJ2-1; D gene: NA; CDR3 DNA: TGTGCCAGCAGCTTAGGGGGGGCGGGTAGCAATGAGCAGTTCTTC; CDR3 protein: CASSLGGAGSNEQFF
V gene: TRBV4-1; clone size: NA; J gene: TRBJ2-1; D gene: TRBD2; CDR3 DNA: TGCGCCAGCAGCCAAGAAGGGGCTAGCGGTCCTTTACTCAAGCAGTTCTTC; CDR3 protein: CASSQEGASGPLLKQFF
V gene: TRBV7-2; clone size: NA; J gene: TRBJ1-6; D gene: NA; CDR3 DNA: TGTGCCAGCAGCTTAGGGTCGCGGGTCGGGGATTCACCCCTCCACTTT; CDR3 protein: CASSLGSRVGDSPLHF
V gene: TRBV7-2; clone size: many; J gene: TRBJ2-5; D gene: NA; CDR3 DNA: TGTGCCAGCAGCCAAAGGACAGAAGAGACCCAGTACTTC; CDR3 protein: CASSQRTEETQYF
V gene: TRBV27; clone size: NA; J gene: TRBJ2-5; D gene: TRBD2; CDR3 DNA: TGTGCCAGCAGTTCGTTAGGACTAGCGGGAGGTTGGAGGGAAGAGACCCAGTACTTC; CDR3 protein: CASSSLGLAGGWREETQYF
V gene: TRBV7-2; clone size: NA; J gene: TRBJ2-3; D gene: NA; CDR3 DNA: TGTGCCAGCAGCTTAGTACGGGCGGATACGCAGTATTTT; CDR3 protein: CASSLVRADTQYF
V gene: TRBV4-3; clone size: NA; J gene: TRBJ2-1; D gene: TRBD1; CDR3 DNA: TGCGCCAGCAGCCAAGACGGCAGGGGGTATGAGCAGTTCTTC; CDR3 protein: CASSQDGRGYEQFF
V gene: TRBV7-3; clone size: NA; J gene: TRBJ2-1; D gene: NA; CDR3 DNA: TGTGCCAGCAGCTCCCCGTCCAGCTCCTACAATGAGCAGTTCTTC; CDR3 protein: CASSSPSSSYNEQFF
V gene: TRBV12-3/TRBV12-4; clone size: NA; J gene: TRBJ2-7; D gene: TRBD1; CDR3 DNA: TGTGCCAGCAGTTTAGGGGACAGGTGGGGACAGGGTACCTACGAGCAGTACTTC; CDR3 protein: CASSLGDRWGQGTYEQYF
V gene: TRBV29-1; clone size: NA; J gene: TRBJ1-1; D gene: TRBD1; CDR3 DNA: TGCAGCGTTCTCGGACAGGGAAGGGCTGAAGCTTTCTTT; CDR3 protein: CSVLGQGRAEAFF
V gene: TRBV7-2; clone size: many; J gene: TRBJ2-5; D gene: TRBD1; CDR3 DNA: TGTGCCAGCAGCTTAGGCGGGACAGGGGAAGAGACCCAGTACTTC; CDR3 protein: CASSLGGTGEETQYF
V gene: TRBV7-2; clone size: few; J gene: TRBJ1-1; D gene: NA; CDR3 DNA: TGTGCCAGCAGCCCGAGAGAAGGGAAGACCACTGAAGCTTTCTTT; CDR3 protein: CASSPREGKTTEAFF
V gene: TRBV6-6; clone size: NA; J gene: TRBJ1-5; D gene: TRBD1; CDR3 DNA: TGTGCCAGCAAAACACAGGGGGATAGCAATCAGCCCCAGCATTTT; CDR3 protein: CASKTQGDSNQPQHF
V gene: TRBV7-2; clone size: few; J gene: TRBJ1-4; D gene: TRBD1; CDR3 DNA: TGTGCCAGCAGCCTCGACAGGGGTAGTGGTGAAAAACTGTTTTTT; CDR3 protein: CASSLDRGSGEKLFF
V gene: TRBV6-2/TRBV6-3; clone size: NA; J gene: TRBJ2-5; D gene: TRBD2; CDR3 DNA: TGTGCCAGCACGGTCCTAGCGGCTCTCCAAGAGACCCAGTACTTC; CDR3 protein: CASTVLAALQETQYF
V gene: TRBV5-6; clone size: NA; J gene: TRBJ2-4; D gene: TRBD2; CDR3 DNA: TGTGCCAGCAGTTCGACTAGCGGGAGCAACATTCAGTACTTC; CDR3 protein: CASSSTSGSNIQYF
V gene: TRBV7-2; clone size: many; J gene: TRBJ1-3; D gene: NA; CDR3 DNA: TGTGCCAGCAGCTTACAAGACTCTGGAAACACCATATATTTT; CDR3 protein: CASSLQDSGNTIYF
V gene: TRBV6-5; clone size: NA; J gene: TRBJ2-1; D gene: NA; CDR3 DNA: TGTGCCAGCAGCCAGCTCCCGAATGAGCAGTTCTTC; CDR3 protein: CASSQLPNEQFF
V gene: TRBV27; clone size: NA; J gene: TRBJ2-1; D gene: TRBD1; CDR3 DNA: TGTGCCAGCAGACGCGACAGGGCTACTGAGCAGTTCTTC; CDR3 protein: CASRRDRATEQFF
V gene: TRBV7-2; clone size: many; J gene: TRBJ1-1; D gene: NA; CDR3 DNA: TGTGCCAGCAGCCTAACCAGCGACGGATTCACTGAAGCTTTCTTT; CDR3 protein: CASSLTSDGFTEAFF
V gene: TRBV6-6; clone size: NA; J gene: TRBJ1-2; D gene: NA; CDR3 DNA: TGTGCCAGCAGTCCCAGGCTGGGGGGAGATGGCTACACCTTC; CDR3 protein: CASSPRLGGDGYTF
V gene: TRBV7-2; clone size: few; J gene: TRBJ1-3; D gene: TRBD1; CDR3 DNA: TGTGCCAGCAGCTCCCTAGCTCGACAGGGCCCTGCTGGAAACACCATATATTTT; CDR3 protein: CASSSLARQGPAGNTIYF
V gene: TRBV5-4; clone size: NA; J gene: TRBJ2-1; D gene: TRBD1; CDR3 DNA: TGTGCCAGCAGCTCATTGGGACAGGGGAACAATGAGCAGTTCTTC; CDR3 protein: CASSSLGQGNNEQFF
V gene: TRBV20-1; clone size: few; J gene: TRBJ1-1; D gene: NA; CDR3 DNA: TGCAGTGCTTTAATTTTAGGGGGCACTGAAGCTTTCTTT; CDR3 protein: CSALILGGTEAFF
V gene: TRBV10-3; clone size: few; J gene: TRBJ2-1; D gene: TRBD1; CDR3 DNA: TGTGCCATCAGTAATGACAGGGGCTCCTACAATGAGCAGTTCTTC; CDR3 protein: CAISNDRGSYNEQFF
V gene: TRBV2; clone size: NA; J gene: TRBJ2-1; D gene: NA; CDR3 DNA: TGTGCCAGCGCGGCGGGCCTTAGCTCCTACAATGAGCAGTTCTTC; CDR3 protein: CASAAGLSSYNEQFF
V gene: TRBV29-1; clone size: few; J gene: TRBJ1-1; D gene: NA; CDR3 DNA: TGCAGCGTTGCATACAGAATGAACACTGAAGCTTTCTTT; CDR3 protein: CSVAYRMNTEAFF
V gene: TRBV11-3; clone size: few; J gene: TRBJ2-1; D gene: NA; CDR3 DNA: TGTGCCAGCAGCTTTCAAGACTACAATGAGCAGTTCTTC; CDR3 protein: CASSFQDYNEQFF
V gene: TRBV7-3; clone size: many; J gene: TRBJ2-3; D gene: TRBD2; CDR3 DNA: TGTGCCAGCAGCTCGACTAGCGGGACACAGTATTTT; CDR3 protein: CASSSTSGTQYF
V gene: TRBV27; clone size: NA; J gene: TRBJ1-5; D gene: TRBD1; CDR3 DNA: TGTGCCAGCAGCGACAGGGAGGGTTATCAGCCCCAGCATTTT; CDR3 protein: CASSDREGYQPQHF
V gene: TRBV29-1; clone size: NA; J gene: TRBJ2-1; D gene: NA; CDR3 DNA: TGCAGCGTCCCGAATCTCAGGGTGGGCAACAATGAGCAGTTCTTC; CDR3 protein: CSVPNLRVGNNEQFF
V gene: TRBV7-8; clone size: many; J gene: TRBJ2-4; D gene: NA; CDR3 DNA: TGTGCCAGCAGCCCTAGACAGCGGGCGGAAAAAGCCAAAAACATTCAGTACTTC; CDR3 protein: CASSPRQRAEKAKNIQYF
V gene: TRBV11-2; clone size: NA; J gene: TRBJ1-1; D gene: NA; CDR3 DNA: TGTGCCAGCAGCCAGGACCTGAACACTGAAGCTTTCTTT; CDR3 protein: CASSQDLNTEAFF
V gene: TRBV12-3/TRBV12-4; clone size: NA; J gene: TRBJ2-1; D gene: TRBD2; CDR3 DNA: TGTGCCAGCAGCCCGAGAATAGCGGGAGCCTACAATGAGCAGTTCTTC; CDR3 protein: CASSPRIAGAYNEQFF
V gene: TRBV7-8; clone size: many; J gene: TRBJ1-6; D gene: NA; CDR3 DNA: TGTGCCAGCAGCTTATTTTCTTCGGAGACCTATAATTCACCCCTCCACTTT; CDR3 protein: CASSLFSSETYNSPLHF
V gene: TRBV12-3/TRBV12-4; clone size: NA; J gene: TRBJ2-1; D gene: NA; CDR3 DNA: TGTGCCAGCAAAAGTTCAAGGGTTAGTAGGTACAATGAGCAGTTCTTC; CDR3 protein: CASKSSRVSRYNEQFF
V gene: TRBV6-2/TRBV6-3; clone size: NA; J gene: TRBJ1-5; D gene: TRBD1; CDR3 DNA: TGTGCCAGCAGTCTACAGGGGAATAGCAATCAGCCCCAGCATTTT; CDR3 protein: CASSLQGNSNQPQHF
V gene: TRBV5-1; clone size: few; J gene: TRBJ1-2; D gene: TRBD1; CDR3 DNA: TGCGCCAGCAGCTCCATTGGGACTGCAGGGGGCGTATCCCGCGGCTACACCTTC; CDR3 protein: CASSSIGTAGGVSRGYTF
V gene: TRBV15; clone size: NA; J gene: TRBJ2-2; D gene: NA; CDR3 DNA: TGTGCCACCAGCAGAGATCAGGCAGGGACCGGGGAGCTGTTTTTT; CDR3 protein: CATSRDQAGTGELFF
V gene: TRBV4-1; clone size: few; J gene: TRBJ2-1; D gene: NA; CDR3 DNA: TGCGCCAGCAGCCAAGCTCGGACTGCTTATAATGAGCAGTTCTTC; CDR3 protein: CASSQARTAYNEQFF
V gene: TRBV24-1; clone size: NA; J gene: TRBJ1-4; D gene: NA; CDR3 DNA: TGTGCCACCGGAGACAGACTGAATGAAAAACTGTTTTTT; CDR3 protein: CATGDRLNEKLFF
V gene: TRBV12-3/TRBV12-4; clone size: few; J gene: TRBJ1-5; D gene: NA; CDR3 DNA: TGTGCCAGCAGCCAAATTCCGGTGACGGGCCCCGAATATCCCCAGCATTTT; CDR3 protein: CASSQIPVTGPEYPQHF
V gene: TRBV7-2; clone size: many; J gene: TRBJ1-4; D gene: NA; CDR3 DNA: TGTGCCAGCAGCTCGTCCGGGACCACGCCTCGTGGGGTGTTTTTT; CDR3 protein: CASSSSGTTPRGVFF
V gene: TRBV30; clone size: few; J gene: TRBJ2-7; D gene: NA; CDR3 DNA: TGTGCCTGGAGTGAACAGGGCCCCTACGAGCAGTACTTC; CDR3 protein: CAWSEQGPYEQYF
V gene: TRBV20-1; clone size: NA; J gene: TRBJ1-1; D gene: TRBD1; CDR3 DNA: TGCAGTGCTAGAAACCGACAGGGGATGAACACTGAAGCTTTCTTT; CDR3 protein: CSARNRQGMNTEAFF
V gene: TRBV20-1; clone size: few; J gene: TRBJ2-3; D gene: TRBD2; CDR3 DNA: TGCAGTGCTAGCGAAAAGCGGGGGCCACGCACAGATACGCAGTATTTT; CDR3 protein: CSASEKRGPRTDTQYF
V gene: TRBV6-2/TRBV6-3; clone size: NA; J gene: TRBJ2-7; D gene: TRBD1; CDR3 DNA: TGTGCCAGCAACGCCCCCCCGGACAGGGACGAGCAGTACTTC; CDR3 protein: CASNAPPDRDEQYF
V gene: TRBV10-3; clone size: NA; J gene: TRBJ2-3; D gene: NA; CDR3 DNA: TGTGCCATCGCTAAAGATACGCAGTATTTT; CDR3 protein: CAIAKDTQYF
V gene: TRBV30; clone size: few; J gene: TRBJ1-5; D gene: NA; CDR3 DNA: TGTGCCTGGAGTGTATTTGGTAGCAATCAGCCCCAGCATTTT; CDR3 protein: CAWSVFGSNQPQHF
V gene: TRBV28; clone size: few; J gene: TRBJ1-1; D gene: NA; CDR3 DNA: TGTGCCAGCAGTCAAATCGCCCTCGACACTGAAGCTTTCTTT; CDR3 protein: CASSQIALDTEAFF